One sample yielded the 19 T cell receptor beta chains listed below, sequenced in a study of identical twins. TCRdb reprocessed the 5' RACE reads via MiXCR and lists one record per CDR3 protein. Here the sample spans approximately 600,000 distinct CDR3 sequences, approximately 9.6% being singletons. The data also belong to a second study, concerning yellow fever vaccine responses in identical twins.

The source material was PBMCs. The receptors here all came from a woman under 30 in good health.

This clonotype has more than one count but fewer than ten. The DNA of the CDR3 is TGTGCCAGCAGTTTCGAACAGAAACGCTCTGGGGCCAACGTCCTGACTTTC. It specifies CASSFEQKRSGANVLTF. The chain links TRBV12-3 or TRBV12-4 to TRBJ2-6, with D unclear. The CDR3 has 17 residues. Trimming shortened V by 3 bases and J by 0 bases, and 12 bases separated the two germline ends.

This clonotype was recorded many times. The junction and the germline gene differ at one end; a read error may be behind it. The chain couples TRBV5-1 to TRBJ2-3, with D possibly TRBD1 on 6 matching bases. CDR1 and CDR2 from the germline V gene are SGHRS and YFSETQ. CDR3 length: 12 residues. The CDR3 loop reads CASSLTGDTQYF. The CDR3 DNA reads as TGTGCCAGCAGCCTAACAGGGGATACGCAGTATTTT.

This clonotype was counted only a few times. The rearrangement uses TRBV5-1 and TRBJ2-7, with D tentatively TRBD2 (6 bases). Germline V CDR1 and CDR2: SGHRS, YFSETQ. V dropped 4 bases and J dropped 4 bases, with 24 bases sitting between them. The CDR3 is made up of 17 amino acids. The CDR3 DNA is TGCGCCAGCAGCACTTGGGGAGGCGGCTCCATTGCATACGAGCAGTACTTC. It yields the protein CASSTWGGGSIAYEQYF. The whole variable domain, filled in from reference TRBV5-1 and TRBJ2-7, reads KAGVTQTPRYLIKTRGQQVTLSCSPISGHRSVSWYQQTPGQGLQFLFEYFSETQRNKGNFPGRFSGRQFSNSRSEMNVSTLELGDSALYLCASSTWGGGSIAYEQYFGPGTRLTVT.

This clonotype has a count of ten or more. The chain is built from TRBV10-3 and TRBJ2-3, with 10 nucleotides matching TRBD2. The CDR3 length is 14 residues. Trimming cost V 4 bases and J 6 bases; bases outside gene matches: 4. Germline CDR1 and CDR2: ENHRY and SYGVKD. CDR3 coding DNA: TGTGCCATCAGTGGGGGACTAGCGACGGATACGCAGTATTTT. Its translation is CAISGGLATDTQYF.

This sequence joins TRBV7-8 and TRBJ2-3, with 8 bases fitting TRBD1. The germline CDR1 and CDR2 sequences are SGHVS and FQNEAQ. This CDR3 region has 14 residues. The ends lost 5 bases at V and 4 bases at J; junction bases unmatched: 5. Here the CDR3 DNA reads TGTGCCAGCAGCCGGGACAGGTTGTCAGATACGCAGTATTTT. Protein product: CASSRDRLSDTQYF.

The chain couples TRBV27 to TRBJ2-4, with a tentative D call TRBD2 (5 bases). Germline loops: CDR1 MNHEY, CDR2 SMNVEV (reference sequence). Trimming took off 6 bases at V and 1 base at J, with 22 bases between the two ends. This CDR3 is 18 amino acids long. The CDR3 sequence: CASSKSPVDLKAKNIQYF. The DNA for the CDR3 is TGTGCCAGCAGCAAATCCCCTGTGGACTTGAAGGCCAAAAACATTCAGTACTTC.

The rearrangement uses TRBV20-1 and TRBJ1-6, with D possibly being TRBD1 (5 bases). Germline CDR1 DFQATT, CDR2 SNEGSKA (reference sequence). The ends were cut back, 2 bases at V and 1 base at J, with 12 bases in the middle. The CDR3 spans 16 residues. The CDR3 DNA reads as TGCAGTGCTAGAATGGTGGGGGTTTCCTATAATTCACCCCTCCACTTT. It is translated as CSARMVGVSYNSPLHF.

CDR3 DNA: TGTGCCAGCAGCTTACCACCAAGCAGATTTCGGGAGTTGCCCTACAATGAGCAGTTCTTC. Amino acid sequence: CASSLPPSRFRELPYNEQFF. The chain links TRBV7-2 to TRBJ2-1; possibly TRBD2 for D (6 bases). Per germline, CDR1 SGHTA and CDR2 FQGNSA. This CDR3 contains 20 residues. V lost 2 bases and J 2 bases, leaving 25 bases between the germline ends.

The V gene is TRBV28, the J gene TRBJ2-2; D unclear. The CDR3 loop spans 15 amino acids. Trimming removed 1 base at V and 1 base at J, with 7 bases between. Germline V gives CDR1 MDHEN, CDR2 SYDVKM. CDR3 region: CASSLSPGNTGELFF. The CDR3 nucleotides read TGTGCCAGCAGTTTATCCCCGGGGAACACCGGGGAGCTGTTTTTT.

The sample holds many counts of this clonotype. The CDR3 DNA sequence: TGTGCCAGCAAGGGTGGGGGACAGGGAGCAGATACGCAGTATTTT. Translated, it gives CASKGGGQGADTQYF. The V and J genes are TRBV6-1 and TRBJ2-3, with TRBD1 matching over 9 bases. Germline CDR1 is MNHNS and CDR2 is SASEGT. The CDR3 length is 15 residues. V dropped 7 bases and J dropped 4; count of bases not matched to a gene: 9.

The CDR3 sequence is CASSLGPQGLAGGYTDTQYF. CDR3 nucleotide sequence: TGTGCCAGCAGTTTAGGCCCCCAGGGGCTAGCCGGAGGTTACACAGATACGCAGTATTTT. The rearrangement links TRBV28 to TRBJ2-3, with D maybe TRBD1 (6 bases). Deletions cut 2 bases from V and 2 bases from J, with 26 bases between. CDR1 and CDR2 from the germline V gene are MDHEN and SYDVKM. The CDR3 covers 20 residues.

This clonotype was seen only a few times. The chain couples TRBV15 to TRBJ2-7; perhaps D is TRBD1 or TRBD2 (5 bases each). Trimming took 5 bases from V and 4 from J, leaving 21 bases between them. The CDR3 loop spans 16 amino acids. Germline V CDR1 and CDR2: LNHNV, YYDKDF (reference sequence). The CDR3 DNA reads TGTGCCACCAGCCCCGGGGTTGAGGGACGGGTTTACGAGCAGTACTTC. Amino acid sequence: CATSPGVEGRVYEQYF.

This clonotype was seen a few times. V gene TRBV15 combines with J gene TRBJ2-7; 7 bases are a match to TRBD1. Trimming took 4 bases from V and 4 from J; bases not matched to a gene: 4. The CDR3 runs to 13 residues. Per germline, CDR1 LNHNV and CDR2 YYDKDF (reference sequence). In nucleotides, the CDR3 is TGTGCCACCAGCATAGGGGGCGGTTACGAGCAGTACTTC. Its translation: CATSIGGGYEQYF.

With regard to this clonotype: Sequence at one end of the junction differs from germline and may be a read error. V gene TRBV4-1 combines with J gene TRBJ1-1; 7 bases agree with TRBD1. The CDR3 runs to 14 residues. Germline values: CDR1 MGHRA, CDR2 YSYEKL. The CDR3 nucleotides read TGCGCCAACAGCCAAACAGGGGAGGGCACTGAAGCTTTCTTT. Residues: CANSQTGEGTEAFF.

This clonotype occurred many times. The chain couples TRBV29-1 to TRBJ2-7; D possibly corresponds to TRBD2 (6 bases). The CDR3 is made up of 12 amino acids. Germline lookup yields CDR1 SQVTM and CDR2 ANQGSEA. The ends were cut back, 1 base at V and 7 bases at J, with 11 bases in the middle. The CDR3 reads CSVEVLGREQYF. The DNA for the CDR3 is TGCAGCGTTGAAGTTCTTGGGAGGGAGCAGTACTTC.

This clonotype has more than one count but fewer than ten. The CDR3 nucleotides read TGCAGTGCTTTGGGCGGACCGAACACTGAAGCTTTCTTT. It codes for CSALGGPNTEAFF. V usage is TRBV20-1 and J usage is TRBJ1-1, with no clear D. The V gene lost 5 bases and the J gene lost 1 base, with 11 bases spanning the gap. Germline loops: CDR1 DFQATT, CDR2 SNEGSKA (reference sequence). This CDR3 is 13 amino acids long.

On this clonotype: This may come from a read error, since a much larger clone is one base off. CDR3 in DNA: TGCGCCAGCAGGAACGGGGAAGGAGGCACCGGGGAGCTGTTTTTT. This encodes CASRNGEGGTGELFF. The genes are TRBV5-1 and TRBJ2-2; possibly TRBD2 for D (5 bases). CDR1 and CDR2 from the germline V gene are SGHRS and YFSETQ. Trimming left V 5 bases short and J 4 bases short, with 15 bases between. The CDR3 consists of 15 residues.

This clonotype was counted a few times. V usage is TRBV30 and J usage is TRBJ2-3; D gene uncertain. The CDR3 spans 13 residues. The V and J ends lost 0 bases and 1 base respectively, with 5 bases between them. Germline CDR1 GTSNPN, CDR2 SVGIG (reference sequence). Written as DNA, the CDR3 is TGTGCCTGGAGTGTAACGGGCACAGATACGCAGTATTTT. Protein sequence: CAWSVTGTDTQYF.

A word on this clonotype: A junction end diverges from the germline sequence, so it may reflect a read error. The V and J genes are TRBV6-1 and TRBJ2-6; TRBD1 is a possible D gene (5 bases). Germline loops: CDR1 MNHNS, CDR2 SASEGT. There are 13 residues in the CDR3. CDR3 in amino acids: CASRRSGANDLTF. The CDR3 nucleotides are TGTGCCAGCAGGCGCTCTGGGGCCAACGACCTGACTTTC.